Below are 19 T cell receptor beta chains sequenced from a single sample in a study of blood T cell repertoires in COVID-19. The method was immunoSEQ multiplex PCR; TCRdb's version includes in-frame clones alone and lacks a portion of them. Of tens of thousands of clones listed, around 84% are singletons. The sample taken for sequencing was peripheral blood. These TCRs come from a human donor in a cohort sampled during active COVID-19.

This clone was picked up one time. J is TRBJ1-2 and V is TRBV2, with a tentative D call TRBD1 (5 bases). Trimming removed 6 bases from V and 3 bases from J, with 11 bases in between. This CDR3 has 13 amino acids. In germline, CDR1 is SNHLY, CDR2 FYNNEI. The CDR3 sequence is CASSAGTYYGYTF. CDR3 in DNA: TGTGCCAGCAGCGCCGGGACTTACTATGGCTACACCTTC.

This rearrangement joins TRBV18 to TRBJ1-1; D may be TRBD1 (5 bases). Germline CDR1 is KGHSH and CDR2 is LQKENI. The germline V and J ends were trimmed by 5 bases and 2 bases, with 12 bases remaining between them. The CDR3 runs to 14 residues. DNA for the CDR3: TGTGCCAGCTCATCGACAGCTATTAACACTGAAGCTTTCTTT. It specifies CASSSTAINTEAFF. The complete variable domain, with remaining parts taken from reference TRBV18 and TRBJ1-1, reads NAGVMQNPRHLVRRRGQEARLRCSPMKGHSHVYWYRQLPEEGLKFMVYLQKENIIDESGMPKERFSAEFPKEGPSILRIQQVVRGDSAAYFCASSSTAINTEAFFGQGTRLTVV.

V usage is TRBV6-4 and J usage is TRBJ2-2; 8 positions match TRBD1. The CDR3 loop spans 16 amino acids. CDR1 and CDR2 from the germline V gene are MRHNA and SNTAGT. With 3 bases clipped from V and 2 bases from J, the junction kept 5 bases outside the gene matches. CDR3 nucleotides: TGTGCCAGCAGTGAGGGGGGACAGGTCAACACCGGGGAGCTGTTTTTT. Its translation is CASSEGGQVNTGELFF.

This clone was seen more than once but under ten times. For the CDR3, the DNA is TGTGCCAGCGCCGTCGGGACAGGAACCTACGAGCAGTACTTC. Amino acids: CASAVGTGTYEQYF. The V and J genes are TRBV27 and TRBJ2-7, with 8 bases fitting TRBD1. The CDR3 has 14 residues. The ends lost 8 bases at V and 2 bases at J; junction bases unmatched: 8. The germline gives CDR1 MNHEY, CDR2 SMNVEV (reference sequence).

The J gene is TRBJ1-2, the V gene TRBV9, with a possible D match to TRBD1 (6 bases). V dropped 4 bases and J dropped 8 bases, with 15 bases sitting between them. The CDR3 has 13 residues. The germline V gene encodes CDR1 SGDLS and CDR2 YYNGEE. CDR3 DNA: TGTGCCAGCAGCTCCTCAGGGGCTGGAGGCTACACCTTC. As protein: CASSSSGAGGYTF. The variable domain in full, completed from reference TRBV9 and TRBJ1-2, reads DSGVTQTPKHLITATGQRVTLRCSPRSGDLSVYWYQQSLDQGLQFLIQYYNGEERAKGNILERFSAQQFPDLHSELNLSSLELGDSALYFCASSSSGAGGYTFGSGTRLTVV.

CDR3 in DNA: TGCGCCAGCAGGGACAGGCTCACAGATACGCAGTATTTT. This codes for CASRDRLTDTQYF. This sequence joins TRBV10-1 and TRBJ2-3; 7 positions match TRBD1. Trimming took 6 bases from V and 2 from J; bases not matched to a gene: 2. The CDR3 sequence is 13 residues long. CDR1 WNHNN and CDR2 SYGVQD come from the germline V gene (reference sequence).

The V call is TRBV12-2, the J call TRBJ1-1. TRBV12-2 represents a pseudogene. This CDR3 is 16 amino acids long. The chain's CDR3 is CASRLSPSRGDTEAFF. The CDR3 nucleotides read TGTGCAAGTCGCTTATCGCCCTCACGGGGGGACACTGAAGCTTTCTTT.

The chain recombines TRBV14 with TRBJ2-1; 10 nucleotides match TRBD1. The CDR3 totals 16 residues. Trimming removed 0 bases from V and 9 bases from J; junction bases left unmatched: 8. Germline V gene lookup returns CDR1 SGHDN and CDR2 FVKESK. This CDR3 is CASSQDLGQGPTEQFF. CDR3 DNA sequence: TGTGCCAGCAGCCAAGATTTGGGACAGGGGCCGACTGAGCAGTTCTTC.

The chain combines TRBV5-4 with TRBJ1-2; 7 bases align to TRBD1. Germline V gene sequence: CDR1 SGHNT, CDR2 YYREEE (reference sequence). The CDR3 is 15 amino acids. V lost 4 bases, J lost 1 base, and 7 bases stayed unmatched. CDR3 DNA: TGTGCCAGCAGCCCGGGACAGAGCATTAACTATGGCTACACCTTC. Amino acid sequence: CASSPGQSINYGYTF.

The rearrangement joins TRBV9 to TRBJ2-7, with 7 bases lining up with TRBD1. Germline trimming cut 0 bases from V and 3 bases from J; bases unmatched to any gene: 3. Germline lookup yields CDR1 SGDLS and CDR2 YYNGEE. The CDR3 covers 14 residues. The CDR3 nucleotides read TGTGCCAGCAGCGTAGGACAGGGACACTACGAGCAGTACTTC. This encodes CASSVGQGHYEQYF.

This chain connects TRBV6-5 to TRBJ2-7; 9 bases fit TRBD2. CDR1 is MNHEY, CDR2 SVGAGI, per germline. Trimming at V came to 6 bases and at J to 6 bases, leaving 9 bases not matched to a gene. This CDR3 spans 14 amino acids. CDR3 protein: CASRWSGGQLEQYF. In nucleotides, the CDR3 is TGTGCCAGCAGATGGAGCGGGGGGCAGCTCGAGCAGTACTTC.

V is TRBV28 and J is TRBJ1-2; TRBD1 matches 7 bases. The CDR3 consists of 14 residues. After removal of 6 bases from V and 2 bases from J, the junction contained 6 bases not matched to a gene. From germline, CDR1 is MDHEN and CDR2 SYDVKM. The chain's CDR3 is CASRSSTGNYGYTF. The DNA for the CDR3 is TGTGCCAGCAGGTCATCGACAGGGAACTATGGCTACACCTTC.

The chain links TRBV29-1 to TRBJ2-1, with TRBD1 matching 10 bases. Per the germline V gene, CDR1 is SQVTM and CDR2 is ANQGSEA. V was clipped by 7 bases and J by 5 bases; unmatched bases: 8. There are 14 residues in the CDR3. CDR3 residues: CSAKFGTGDNEQFF. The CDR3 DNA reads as TGCAGCGCTAAATTCGGGACAGGGGACAATGAGCAGTTCTTC.

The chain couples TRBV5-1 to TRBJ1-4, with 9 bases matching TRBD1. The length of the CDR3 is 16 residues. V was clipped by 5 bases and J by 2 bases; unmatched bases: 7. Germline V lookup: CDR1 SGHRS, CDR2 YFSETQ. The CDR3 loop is CASRMGQGATNEKLFF. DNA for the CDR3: TGCGCCAGCAGGATGGGACAGGGCGCCACTAATGAAAAACTGTTTTTT.

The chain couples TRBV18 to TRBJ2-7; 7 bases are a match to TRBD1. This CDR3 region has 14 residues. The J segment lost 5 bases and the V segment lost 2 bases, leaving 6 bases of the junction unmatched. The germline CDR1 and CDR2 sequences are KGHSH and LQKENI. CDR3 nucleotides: TGTGCCAGCTCACCAGGGCAGGGGGTCCACGAGCAGTACTTC. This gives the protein CASSPGQGVHEQYF.

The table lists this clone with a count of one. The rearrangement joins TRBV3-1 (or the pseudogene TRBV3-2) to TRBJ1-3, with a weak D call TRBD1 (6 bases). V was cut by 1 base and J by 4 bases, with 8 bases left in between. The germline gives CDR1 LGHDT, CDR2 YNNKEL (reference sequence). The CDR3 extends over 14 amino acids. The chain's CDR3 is CASSQAGQGNTIYF. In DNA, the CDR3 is TGTGCCAGCAGCCAAGCAGGACAGGGAAACACCATATATTTT.

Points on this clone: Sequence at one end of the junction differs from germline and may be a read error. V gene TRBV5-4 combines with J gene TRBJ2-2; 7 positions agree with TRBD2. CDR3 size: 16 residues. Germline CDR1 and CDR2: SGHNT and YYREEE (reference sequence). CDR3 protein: CARSLEWGGNTGELFF. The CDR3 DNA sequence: TGTGCCCGCAGCTTGGAATGGGGGGGGAACACCGGGGAGCTGTTTTTT.

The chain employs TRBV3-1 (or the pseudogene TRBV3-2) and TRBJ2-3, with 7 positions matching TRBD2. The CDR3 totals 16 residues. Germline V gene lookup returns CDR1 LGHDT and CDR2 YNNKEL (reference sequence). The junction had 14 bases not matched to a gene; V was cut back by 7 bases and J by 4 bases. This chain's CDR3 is CASTIGWSAGADTQYF. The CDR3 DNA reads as TGTGCCAGCACCATAGGATGGAGTGCGGGGGCAGATACGCAGTATTTT.

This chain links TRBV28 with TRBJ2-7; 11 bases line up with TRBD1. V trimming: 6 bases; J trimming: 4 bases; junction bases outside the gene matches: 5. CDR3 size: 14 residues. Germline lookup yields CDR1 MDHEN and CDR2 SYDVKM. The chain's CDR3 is CASSRTGGSYEQYF. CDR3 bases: TGTGCCAGCAGCCGGACAGGGGGCTCTTACGAGCAGTACTTC.